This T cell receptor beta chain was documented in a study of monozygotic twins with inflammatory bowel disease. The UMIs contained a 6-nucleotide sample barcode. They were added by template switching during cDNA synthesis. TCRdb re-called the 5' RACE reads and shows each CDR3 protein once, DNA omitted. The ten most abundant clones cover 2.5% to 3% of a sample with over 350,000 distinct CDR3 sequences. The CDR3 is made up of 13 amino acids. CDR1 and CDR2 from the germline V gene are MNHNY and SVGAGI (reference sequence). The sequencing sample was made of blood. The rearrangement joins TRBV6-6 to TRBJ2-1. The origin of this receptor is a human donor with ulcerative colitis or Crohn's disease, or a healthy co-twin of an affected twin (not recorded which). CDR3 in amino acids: CASSYGAINEQFF.